This TCR beta chain was captured by sequencing in a study of CXCR3-negative and CXCR3-positive naive CD8 T cells. Study-level points and caveats: CXCR3-positive naive cells carried more hydrophobic TRB CDR3s than CXCR3-negative naive cells did.

Per germline, CDR1 LNHDA and CDR2 SQIVND (reference sequence). The CDR3 runs 14 residues. Preparation of TRB cDNA libraries relied on 5' RACE carrying UMI labels. TCRdb reprocessed the 5' RACE reads and stores each CDR3 protein as one record, lacking DNA. The data include some 150,000 distinct CDR3 sequences; the top ten clones carry 0.49%. The authors gated naive CD8+ T cells as CD45RO-CCR7+CD27+CD95-. Of note for this clonotype: What it binds is not known.

The source is a human donor in good health. Some clones in this sample may be carry-over from other donors' samples. The sample taken for sequencing was naive CXCR3+ CD8+ T cells from blood. Stated subset: CD45RO-CCR7+CD27+CD95- naive CD8+ T cells expressing CXCR3 (TNR3+). This chain joins TRBV19 and TRBJ2-5; the TRBD1 assignment by TCRdb is unverifiable without DNA. The CDR3 region is CATADRGFLETQYF. Using reference TRBV19 and TRBJ2-5 for the parts outside the CDR3, the full variable domain is DGGITQSPKYLFRKEGQNVTLSCEQNLNHDAMYWYRQDPGQGLRLIYYSQIVNDFQKGDIAEGYSVSREKKESFPLTVTSAQKNPTAFYLCATADRGFLETQYFGPGTRLLVL.